The clone carrying this T cell receptor beta chain has only a few counts. Its antigen is not identified. The CDR3 is 11 amino acids. Germline CDR1 reads SGHAT; CDR2 reads FQNNGV. This sample was taken from a study of cytomegalovirus exposure and HLA in healthy donors. In the study overall: T cells numbering around 180 million yielded 100 million to 120 million unique TCR beta sequences in an earlier analysis.

Notes on the study in general: Earlier findings revealed that most TCR beta V segments proved productive either about 87% or about 30% of the time.

The PCR employed 60 Vbeta primers together with 13 Jbeta primers. Clones were read by immunoSEQ multiplex PCR, and TCRdb kept only the in-frame ones, dropping some. The sample yields approximately 130,000 clones, about 78% seen once. This chain uses TRBV11-2 with TRBJ2-5, with D hard to call. The J call could be wrong; TRBJ2-7 is a better fit for the DNA end. The sequencing sample was made of PBMCs. This TCR was recovered from a human donor in good health. The CDR3 region is CASSSLYEQYF. The DNA for the CDR3 is TGTGCCAGCAGCTCCCTCTACGAGCAGTACTTC.